The entry below gives a single TCR beta chain sequence along with its context. The germline V and J ends were trimmed by 4 bases and 0 bases, with 11 bases remaining between them. Germline V lookup: CDR1 SGDLS, CDR2 YYNGEE. This CDR3 contains 15 residues. Some clones are missing from TCRdb's copy, which holds only in-frame ones; the method was immunoSEQ multiplex PCR. The table lists around 74,000 clones, 80% to 90% of them singletons. This specimen belongs to a study of technical replicates of blood from several donors. This TCR came from a human donor in good health. Some clones in this sample may be carry-over from other donors' samples. The sample comprised PBMCs. The V gene is TRBV9, the J gene TRBJ2-1; no firm D call. The CDR3 DNA reads TGTGCCAGCAGCCCGCGACTCAGCTCCTACAATGAGCAGTTCTTC. It codes for CASSPRLSSYNEQFF. Combining the CDR3 with reference TRBV9 and TRBJ2-1 gives the whole variable domain DSGVTQTPKHLITATGQRVTLRCSPRSGDLSVYWYQQSLDQGLQFLIQYYNGEERAKGNILERFSAQQFPDLHSELNLSSLELGDSALYFCASSPRLSSYNEQFFGPGTRLTVL.